This TCR beta chain was recorded in a study of T cells in Graves' hyperthyroidism and ophthalmopathy. TCR beta CDR3 sequences were amplified from RNA transcripts. Primed by the HTBI set, a first-round RT-PCR was run on the TCR CDR3. TCRdb re-called the multiplex PCR reads through MiXCR, storing one row per CDR3 protein. The repertoire holds about 500,000 distinct CDR3 sequences, with around 14% as singletons. This clonotype was observed many times. For the diagnoses, clinical symptoms, serum thyroxine and TRAb, thyroid ultrasound and orbital computed tomography were used. The V end was cut by 8 bases, the J end by 9 bases, with 23 bases between. Germline V gene data show CDR1 as SNHLY and CDR2 as FYNNEI. The CDR3 totals 15 residues.

This clonotype was sampled from a woman between 18 and 29 years old with Graves' hyperthyroidism. Sample: blood. The chain employs TRBV2 and TRBJ2-1, with D uncertain. The CDR3 coding sequence is TGTGCCAGCCATCTCAGCCTCCGGCATAATATTGAGCAGTTCTTC. Protein sequence: CASHLSLRHNIEQFF.